The T cell receptor (beta chain) described here comes from a study of T cells in localized non-small cell lung cancer. The assay was immunoSEQ multiplex PCR, and TCRdb's table has in-frame clones only and misses some. The sample yields 35,000 to 40,000 clones, around nine tenths seen once. This CDR3 is built from 13 residues. The ends were cut back, 7 bases at V and 6 bases at J, with 13 bases in the middle. Germline V gives CDR1 LNHDA, CDR2 SQIVND (reference sequence). This chain uses TRBV19 with TRBJ2-4, with a tentative D call TRBD1 (6 bases). This TCR came from a female donor over 55 with stage I lung adenocarcinoma. Sequenced here: peripheral blood, sampled before any cancer treatment. The CDR3 bases are TGTGCCAGTAAACAGGGTGCTGGAAACATTCAGTACTTC. Protein sequence: CASKQGAGNIQYF.